The present TCR beta chain was sequenced within a study of blood T cell repertoires in COVID-19. The study drew participants aged about 18 to 89 years from around 24 US areas. Recovered Cohort 3 donors showed two negative PCRs, clearance, or symptom resolution. Generated by immunoSEQ multiplex PCR, the TCRdb table keeps only in-frame clones and is missing some. The sample yields about 150,000 clones, roughly 80% seen once. The CDR3 totals 16 residues. V was pared by 4 bases and J by 2 bases, with 7 bases of the junction left unmatched. CDR1 and CDR2 from the germline V gene are MGHDK and SYGVNS. The clonotype comes from a woman aged 50 to 65 who had recovered from COVID-19. The sequencing sample was made of PBMCs or T cells enriched from blood (not recorded which). The genes are TRBV25-1 and TRBJ2-2, with TRBD1 matching over 7 bases. The CDR3 nucleotides read TGTGCCAGCAGTGCGCCGGGACAGAGTAACACCGGGGAGCTGTTTTTT. Its translation: CASSAPGQSNTGELFF.